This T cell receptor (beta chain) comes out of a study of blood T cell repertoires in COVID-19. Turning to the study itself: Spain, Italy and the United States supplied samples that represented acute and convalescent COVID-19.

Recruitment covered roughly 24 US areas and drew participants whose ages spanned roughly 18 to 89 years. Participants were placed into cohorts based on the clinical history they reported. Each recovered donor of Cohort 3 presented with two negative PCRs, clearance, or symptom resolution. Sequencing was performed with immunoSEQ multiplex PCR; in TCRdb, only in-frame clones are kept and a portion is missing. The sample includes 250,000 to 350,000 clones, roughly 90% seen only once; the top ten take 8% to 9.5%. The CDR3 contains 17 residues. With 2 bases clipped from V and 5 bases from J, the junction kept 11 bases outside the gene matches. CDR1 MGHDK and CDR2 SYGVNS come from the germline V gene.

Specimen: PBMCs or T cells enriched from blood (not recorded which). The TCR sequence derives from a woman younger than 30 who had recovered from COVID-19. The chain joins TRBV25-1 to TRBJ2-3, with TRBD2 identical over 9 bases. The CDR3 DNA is TGTGCCAGCAGTGAAATAGGCGGGGGGGCCGGGGTAGATACGCAGTATTTT. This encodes CASSEIGGGAGVDTQYF.